One sample yielded the 32 T cell receptor beta chains listed below, sequenced in a study of T cell repertoires in cytomegalovirus infection. Each CDR3 protein is one row after TCRdb ran MiXCR on the reads. The sample includes more than 150,000 distinct CDR3 sequences, 25% to 30% of them seen just once. Specimen: PBMCs. The source of these receptors is a human donor in good health (CMV status not recorded). Some clones in this sample may be carry-over from other donors' samples.

The chain recombines TRBV6-2 or TRBV6-3 with TRBJ1-2; D is ambiguous. V was cut by 6 bases and J by 8 bases, with 13 bases left in between. This CDR3 is 12 amino acids long. CDR1 is MNHEY and CDR2 is SVGEGT in the germline V gene. CDR3 region: CASSNDRWGYTF. The DNA of the CDR3 is TGTGCCAGCAGCAACGACCGCTGGGGCTACACCTTC.

This chain connects TRBV9 to TRBJ2-1, with 7 bases that match TRBD1. The germline V gene has CDR1 SGDLS and CDR2 YYNGEE. Trimming cost V 0 bases and J 1 base; bases outside gene matches: 1. This CDR3 comprises 15 residues. CDR3 sequence: CASSVDRGSYNEQFF. In DNA, the CDR3 is TGTGCCAGCAGCGTAGACAGGGGTTCCTACAATGAGCAGTTCTTC.

This clonotype was counted between two and nine times. This chain's CDR3 is CASTAYNEQFF. The DNA of the CDR3 is TGTGCCAGCACCGCATACAATGAGCAGTTCTTC. V usage is TRBV6-6 and J usage is TRBJ2-1; D call uncertain. This CDR3 spans 11 amino acids. CDR1 and CDR2 from the germline V gene are MNHNY and SVGAGI (reference sequence). Trimming removed 7 bases at V and 4 bases at J, with 5 bases between.

This clonotype was seen many times. The DNA for the CDR3 is TGTGCCAGCAGCTTATCGGGGCCCTACGAGCAGTACTTC. Translating it yields CASSLSGPYEQYF. V usage is TRBV7-8 and J usage is TRBJ2-7; D may be TRBD1 or TRBD2 (5 bases each). The CDR3 is 13 residues long. Trimming cost V 2 bases and J 2 bases, with 7 bases left between them. CDR1 and CDR2 (germline): SGHVS, FQNEAQ.

The genes are TRBV27 and TRBJ1-1; possible D gene TRBD1, 5 bases. V gave up 2 bases and J gave up 2 bases, with 9 bases separating them. This CDR3 has 14 amino acids. Germline V lookup: CDR1 MNHEY, CDR2 SMNVEV (reference sequence). For the CDR3, the DNA is TGTGCCAGCAGTTTAGGCAGGGAAAACACTGAAGCTTTCTTT. Its protein is CASSLGRENTEAFF.

A note on this clonotype: A read error may produce the germline difference seen at one junction end. The chain links TRBV18 to TRBJ1-5; perhaps TRBD1 as D (5 bases). Germline V gene lookup returns CDR1 KGHSH and CDR2 LQKENI. The CDR3 length is 14 residues. The CDR3 sequence is CASSPGGSNQPHHF. The CDR3 DNA reads as TGTGCCAGCTCACCGGGGGGGAGCAATCAGCCCCACCATTTT. The variable domain in full, completed from reference TRBV18 and TRBJ1-5, reads NAGVMQNPRHLVRRRGQEARLRCSPMKGHSHVYWYRQLPEEGLKFMVYLQKENIIDESGMPKERFSAEFPKEGPSILRIQQVVRGDSAAYFCASSPGGSNQPHHFGDGTRLSIL.

The chain employs TRBV5-8 and TRBJ1-1, with D hard to call. This CDR3 is 14 amino acids long. Germline V gene sequence: CDR1 SGHTS, CDR2 YDEGEE. V lost 6 bases and J lost 0, with 12 bases in between. Here the CDR3 reads CASTILDMNTEAFF. CDR3 DNA sequence: TGTGCCAGCACTATTCTCGATATGAACACTGAAGCTTTCTTT.

In this sample, this clonotype turned up many times. The V call is TRBV7-3, the J call TRBJ1-2; 8 nucleotides line up with TRBD1. Germline V gives CDR1 SGHTA, CDR2 FQGTGA. The length of the CDR3 is 14 residues. V lost 5 bases and J lost 4; bases outside the gene matches: 6. CDR3 sequence reads: CASSPTGGGYGYTF. Here the CDR3 DNA reads TGTGCCAGCAGCCCTACAGGGGGGGGCTATGGCTACACCTTC.

The rearrangement joins TRBV6-2 or TRBV6-3 to TRBJ1-1; D uncertain. Trimming removed 2 bases at V and 5 bases at J, with 9 bases between. The CDR3 spans 13 residues. Looked up from germline, CDR1 is MNHEY and CDR2 is SVGEGT. This CDR3 is CASSYPVGTEAFF. The CDR3 nucleotides are TGTGCCAGCAGTTACCCAGTGGGTACTGAAGCTTTCTTT.

This clonotype has a handful of counts. V usage is TRBV20-1 and J usage is TRBJ1-2; possibly TRBD1 for D (5 bases). This CDR3 spans 11 amino acids. The V gene lost 3 bases and the J gene lost 4 bases, with 6 bases spanning the gap. CDR1 is DFQATT, CDR2 SNEGSKA, per germline (reference sequence). CDR3 DNA sequence: TGCAGTGCTAGGGGGACCTATGGCTACACCTTC. Protein: CSARGTYGYTF.

This clonotype was counted only a few times. The CDR3 DNA is TGTGCCAGTCGAGAGGGGGGGAGATACACCGGGGAGCTGTTTTTT. Translated: CASREGGRYTGELFF. The chain employs TRBV27 and TRBJ2-2; possibly TRBD2 for D (7 bases). This CDR3 is built from 15 residues. V lost 9 bases and J 3 bases, leaving 17 bases between the germline ends. From germline, CDR1 is MNHEY and CDR2 SMNVEV (reference sequence).

This clonotype was seen only a few times. The chain uses TRBV7-2 and TRBJ2-2; D might be TRBD1 (5 bases). Between the trimmed V and J ends, which lost 3 bases and 2 bases, there was a span of 7 bases. Germline CDR1 and CDR2: SGHTA and FQGNSA. The CDR3 extends over 14 amino acids. This CDR3 reads CASSFDRNTGELFF. CDR3 nucleotide sequence: TGTGCCAGCAGCTTCGACAGAAACACCGGGGAGCTGTTTTTT.

The table lists this clonotype with many counts. V is TRBV7-2 and J is TRBJ2-7, with D maybe TRBD1 (6 bases). Looked up from germline, CDR1 is SGHTA and CDR2 is FQGNSA. The CDR3 spans 13 residues. Trimming took off 3 bases at V and 6 bases at J, with 12 bases between the two ends. The CDR3 loop is CASSLRGIPEQYF. In DNA, the CDR3 is TGTGCCAGCAGCTTGAGGGGGATTCCCGAGCAGTACTTC. The whole variable domain, filled in from reference TRBV7-2 and TRBJ2-7, reads GAGVSQSPSNKVTEKGKDVELRCDPISGHTALYWYRQSLGQGLEFLIYFQGNSAPDKSGLPSDRFSAERTGGSVSTLTIQRTQQEDSAVYLCASSLRGIPEQYFGPGTRLTVT.

This clonotype occurred a few times. The rearrangement links TRBV14 to TRBJ2-1; D tentatively reads TRBD1 or TRBD2 (5 bases each). This CDR3 is 15 amino acids long. Germline loops: CDR1 SGHDN, CDR2 FVKESK. With 3 bases removed from V and 0 bases from J, the gap between germline ends came to 9 bases. The CDR3: CASSHSGASYNEQFF. Written as DNA, the CDR3 is TGTGCCAGCAGCCATTCCGGGGCCTCCTACAATGAGCAGTTCTTC.

The rearrangement uses TRBV6-2 or TRBV6-3 and TRBJ2-7, with 8 bases identical to TRBD1. V gave up 4 bases and J gave up 3 bases; unmatched junction bases: 11. Germline CDR1 MNHEY, CDR2 SVGEGT. This CDR3 is 16 amino acids long. The CDR3 DNA sequence: TGTGCCAGCAGTTCCCCTTCGACAGGGGAGTTCTACGAGCAGTACTTC. Translating it yields CASSSPSTGEFYEQYF.

This clonotype was recorded many times. The V call is TRBV11-2, the J call TRBJ2-5; TRBD1 agrees at 8 bases. The CDR3 covers 13 residues. Germline CDR1 SGHAT, CDR2 FQNNGV. J was trimmed by 3 bases and V by 4 bases; bases with no gene match: 1. CDR3 nucleotide sequence: TGTGCCAGCAGCTCGGACAGGGAAGAGACCCAGTACTTC. This codes for CASSSDREETQYF.

This clonotype was found a few times. The rearrangement links TRBV6-5 to TRBJ2-2; D may match TRBD1 or TRBD2 (5 bases each). Germline CDR1 and CDR2: MNHEY and SVGAGI. The V gene lost 4 bases and the J gene lost 0 bases, with 6 bases spanning the gap. There are 14 residues in the CDR3. CDR3 in amino acids: CASSWGTNTGELFF. CDR3 nucleotide sequence: TGTGCCAGCAGTTGGGGGACGAACACCGGGGAGCTGTTTTTT.

This clonotype turned up a few times. V is TRBV16 and J is TRBJ1-2; a weak D match, TRBD1 (5 bases). This CDR3 has 14 amino acids. Per germline, CDR1 KGHSY and CDR2 FQNENV. V was clipped by 0 bases and J by 8 bases, with 13 bases between them. CDR3 amino acids: CASSQSGGMRGYTF. In nucleotides, the CDR3 is TGTGCCAGCAGCCAATCCGGGGGAATGAGAGGCTACACCTTC.

The chain employs TRBV5-1 and TRBJ2-2, with 7 bases lining up with TRBD2. CDR3 length: 14 amino acids. After removal of 4 bases from V and 4 bases from J, the junction contained 4 bases not matched to a gene. Germline V gene lookup returns CDR1 SGHRS and CDR2 YFSETQ. The CDR3 DNA reads as TGCGCCAGCAGCCCGGGGAGGGGCACCGGGGAGCTGTTTTTT. It yields the protein CASSPGRGTGELFF.

The chain combines TRBV27 with TRBJ1-2; D is perhaps TRBD1 (6 bases). Trimming pared 6 bases from V and 8 bases from J, leaving 16 bases between. This CDR3 is 13 amino acids long. The germline V gene encodes CDR1 MNHEY and CDR2 SMNVEV (reference sequence). For the CDR3, the DNA is TGTGCCAGCAGCCCCGGGGGGGCGAAGGGCTACACCTTC. It translates to CASSPGGAKGYTF.

V usage is TRBV29-1 and J usage is TRBJ2-7; no reliable D call. Looked up from germline, CDR1 is SQVTM and CDR2 is ANQGSEA. V was clipped by 4 bases and J by 0 bases, with 13 bases between them. The CDR3 runs to 14 residues. This chain's CDR3 is CSVGLAYHSYEQYF. CDR3 sequence (DNA): TGCAGCGTTGGCCTTGCATACCACTCCTACGAGCAGTACTTC.

In its sample, this clonotype was seen many times. This rearrangement joins TRBV28 to TRBJ2-5; D might be TRBD2 (6 bases). Per the germline V gene, CDR1 is MDHEN and CDR2 is SYDVKM. This CDR3 is 15 amino acids long. V lost 6 bases to trimming and J lost 2 bases, with 16 bases between them. CDR3 sequence: CASSKRRSGQETQYF. The CDR3 DNA reads TGTGCCAGCAGCAAGAGACGTAGCGGACAAGAGACCCAGTACTTC.

The chain couples TRBV11-3 to TRBJ2-3; D is perhaps TRBD2 (6 bases). Per the germline V gene, CDR1 is SGHNT and CDR2 is YENEEA. This CDR3 spans 11 amino acids. Trimming left V 4 bases short and J 9 bases short, with 8 bases between. The DNA for the CDR3 is TGTGCCAGCAGCTCCGGAGGGACGCAGTATTTT. This sequence encodes CASSSGGTQYF.

Here the CDR3 reads CASSGSRTSTDTQYF. Here the CDR3 DNA reads TGTGCCAGCAGTGGGTCCCGGACCAGCACAGATACGCAGTATTTT. The chain links TRBV2 to TRBJ2-3; D call uncertain. In germline, CDR1 is SNHLY, CDR2 FYNNEI. The CDR3 runs to 15 residues. V gave up 4 bases and J gave up 0 bases, with 11 bases separating them.

Turning to this clonotype: This may stem from a read error, because a much larger clone lies one nucleotide away. The rearrangement links TRBV7-6 to TRBJ1-2; D not certain. Looked up from germline, CDR1 is SGHVS and CDR2 is FNYEAQ. The CDR3 length is 14 residues. The CDR3 DNA is TGTGCCAGCAGCTTAGACACTTTCAACTATGGCTTCACCTTC. Amino acid sequence: CASSLDTFNYGFTF.

V gene TRBV7-9 combines with J gene TRBJ2-7; 7 positions match TRBD2. Germline CDR1 and CDR2: SEHNR and FQNEAQ (reference sequence). The V and J ends lost 4 bases and 4 bases, in that order; junction bases with no gene match: 16. The CDR3 contains 17 residues. The CDR3 DNA follows: TGTGCCAGCAGCTACCAGAGCGGGGAACACCGGAGGTACGAGCAGTACTTC. Residues: CASSYQSGEHRRYEQYF.

This chain connects TRBV19 to TRBJ2-1; 8 positions agree with TRBD1. This CDR3 spans 18 amino acids. Trimming at V came to 5 bases and at J to 0 bases, leaving 12 bases not matched to a gene. Germline V gene sequence: CDR1 LNHDA, CDR2 SQIVND (reference sequence). CDR3 sequence reads: CASSRPMRQGSSYNEQFF. In DNA form, the CDR3 reads TGTGCCAGTAGTCGCCCCATGAGACAGGGGTCCTCCTACAATGAGCAGTTCTTC.

This clonotype has only a few counts. The rearrangement uses TRBV5-4 and TRBJ1-5; D call uncertain. CDR3 length: 15 residues. Trimming left V 0 bases short and J 2 bases short, with 9 bases between. Per germline, CDR1 SGHNT and CDR2 YYREEE (reference sequence). The CDR3 reads CASSLDPGGNQPQHF. The CDR3 coding sequence is TGTGCCAGCAGCTTGGACCCGGGTGGCAATCAGCCCCAGCATTTT. Combining the CDR3 with reference TRBV5-4 and TRBJ1-5 gives the whole variable domain ETGVTQSPTHLIKTRGQQVTLRCSSQSGHNTVSWYQQALGQGPQFIFQYYREEENGRGNFPPRFSGLQFPNYSSELNVNALELDDSALYLCASSLDPGGNQPQHFGDGTRLSIL.

In regard to this clonotype: At one end the junction does not follow the germline gene, possibly because of a read error. The chain employs TRBV7-2 and TRBJ2-3; TRBD2 is a possible D gene (5 bases). Per germline, CDR1 SGHTA and CDR2 FQGNSA. This CDR3 is built from 9 residues. The CDR3: CPSGDTQYF. The CDR3 coding sequence is TGCCCCAGCGGCGATACGCAGTATTTT.

The chain has TRBV20-1 and TRBJ1-5, with 7 bases aligning to TRBD1. V dropped 0 bases and J dropped 2; count of bases not matched to a gene: 19. Germline CDR1 is DFQATT and CDR2 is SNEGSKA (reference sequence). The CDR3 loop spans 20 amino acids. The CDR3 nucleotides are TGCAGTGCTAGAGATTTAAGACAGGGAGCGGATTTAGGGGGCAATCAGCCCCAGCATTTT. It specifies CSARDLRQGADLGGNQPQHF.

The J gene is TRBJ2-7, the V gene TRBV7-6; D unresolved. V was trimmed by 1 base and J by 1 base, leaving 8 bases between them. The germline V gene encodes CDR1 SGHVS and CDR2 FNYEAQ. The CDR3 is 14 amino acids. For the CDR3, the DNA is TGTGCCAGCAGCTTAGGTAGGATTTCCTACGAGCAGTACTTC. This gives the protein CASSLGRISYEQYF.

This clonotype has more than one count but fewer than ten. This sequence joins TRBV7-3 and TRBJ2-1; D remains ambiguous. CDR1 is SGHTA, CDR2 FQGTGA, per germline. Trimming left V 4 bases short and J 9 bases short, with 10 bases between. There are 12 residues in the CDR3. CDR3 coding DNA: TGTGCCAGCAGCTCCGGAGTGGTTGAGCAGTTCTTC. Encoded protein: CASSSGVVEQFF.